Listed here are 10 T cell receptor beta chains from one sample, sequenced in a study of blood T cell repertoires in COVID-19. Repertoires were generated with immunoSEQ multiplex PCR, while TCRdb's copy carries only in-frame clones and drops some. The sample shows about 190,000 clones, about 84% of them seen only once. The sequencing sample was made of peripheral blood. The receptors stem from a woman in her twenties or thirties with acute or convalescent COVID-19.

This clone was seen a few times. CDR3 loop: CASSLRGWGMVSPLHF. For the CDR3, the DNA is TGTGCCAGCAGCTTAAGGGGGTGGGGGATGGTTTCACCCCTCCACTTT. The V and J genes are TRBV11-2 and TRBJ1-6; perhaps TRBD1 as D (6 bases). Germline loops: CDR1 SGHAT, CDR2 FQNNGV. The CDR3 sequence is 16 residues long. Trimming shortened V by 2 bases and J by 9 bases, and 17 bases separated the two germline ends.

The J gene is TRBJ2-5, the V gene TRBV6-5; D is perhaps TRBD2 (5 bases). The length of the CDR3 is 14 residues. Trimming shortened V by 6 bases and J by 4 bases, and 15 bases separated the two germline ends. Germline assignment: CDR1 MNHEY and CDR2 SVGAGI. CDR3 sequence reads: CASRTYGVGETQYF. The CDR3 coding sequence is TGTGCCAGCAGAACATACGGGGTTGGAGAGACCCAGTACTTC.

The CDR3 sequence: CASSYIAGAPNTGELFF. The CDR3 DNA is TGTGCCAGCAGCTATATAGCGGGGGCCCCGAACACCGGGGAGCTGTTTTTT. V and J are TRBV5-6 and TRBJ2-2, with TRBD2 identical over 9 bases. V dropped 3 bases and J dropped 0; count of bases not matched to a gene: 6. The CDR3 runs to 17 residues. Per germline, CDR1 SGHDT and CDR2 YYEEEE.

This sequence joins TRBV11-3 and TRBJ2-7; possibly TRBD2 for D (5 bases). V was pared by 5 bases and J by 2 bases, with 25 bases between. Germline V CDR1 and CDR2: SGHNT, YENEEA. This CDR3 comprises 18 residues. The chain's CDR3 is CASSPLRVGLLRAYEQYF. The CDR3, as DNA: TGTGCCAGCAGCCCCCTGCGGGTTGGACTTCTACGCGCCTACGAGCAGTACTTC.

The rearrangement joins TRBV5-4 to TRBJ1-6; D perhaps matches TRBD1 (5 bases). The germline V gene has CDR1 SGHNT and CDR2 YYREEE (reference sequence). This CDR3 region has 16 residues. V lost 0 bases and J lost 7, with 14 bases in between. This CDR3 reads CASSLGDRTQNSPLHF. The CDR3, as DNA: TGTGCCAGCAGCTTGGGAGATAGGACACAGAATTCACCCCTCCACTTT.

The chain recombines TRBV12-3 or TRBV12-4 with TRBJ1-5; D is possibly TRBD1 (5 bases). Trimming took 1 base from V and 6 from J, leaving 7 bases between them. The CDR3 consists of 13 residues. CDR3 residues: CASSLGTGQPQHF. In DNA form, the CDR3 reads TGTGCCAGCAGTTTAGGTACAGGTCAGCCCCAGCATTTT.

This clone was found a few times. This chain joins TRBV5-5 and TRBJ2-7, with D perhaps TRBD2 (6 bases). The V end lost 4 bases, the J end lost 7 bases, and 27 bases lay between the germline ends. Looked up from germline, CDR1 is SGHKS and CDR2 is YYEKEE (reference sequence). The CDR3 is 17 residues long. In DNA, the CDR3 is TGTGCCAGCAGCGCCCCCTTCCGCGGGGCCCGCCTGAGAGAGCAGTACTTC. Residues: CASSAPFRGARLREQYF. Looking up the rest from reference TRBV5-5 and TRBJ2-7 gives the full variable domain: DAGVTQSPTHLIKTRGQQVTLRCSPISGHKSVSWYQQVLGQGPQFIFQYYEKEERGRGNFPDRFSARQFPNYSSELNVNALLLGDSALYLCASSAPFRGARLREQYFGPGTRLTVT.

Here the CDR3 DNA reads TGTGCCAGCAGCGCATCGGAGGGCCGCTACGAGCAGTACTTC. Encoded protein: CASSASEGRYEQYF. The J gene is TRBJ2-7, the V gene TRBV27, with a possible D match to TRBD2 (6 bases). Per the germline V gene, CDR1 is MNHEY and CDR2 is SMNVEV (reference sequence). V lost 6 bases and J 3 bases, leaving 15 bases between the germline ends. CDR3 length: 14 amino acids.

V usage is TRBV15 and J usage is TRBJ2-7; D not resolved. Trimming left V 0 bases short and J 6 bases short, with 9 bases between. Germline V gives CDR1 LNHNV, CDR2 YYDKDF (reference sequence). This CDR3 spans 13 amino acids. CDR3 DNA: TGTGCCACCAGCAGAGATCAAGCGTCCGAGCAGTACTTC. Residues: CATSRDQASEQYF.

The chain employs TRBV6-5 and TRBJ1-6; perhaps TRBD1 as D (5 bases). Trimming took off 11 bases at V and 1 base at J, with 9 bases between the two ends. CDR1 and CDR2 from the germline V gene are MNHEY and SVGAGI. CDR3 length: 13 amino acids. The CDR3, as DNA: TGTGCCGGGGGGGGGTCCTATAATTCACCCCTCCACTTT. This translates into CAGGGSYNSPLHF.